This T cell receptor (beta chain) was identified in a study of T cell clones after liver transplantation. Study background: Samples came from ITN030ST, which attempted immunosuppression withdrawal within 2 years of liver transplantation. Standard immunosuppression, with no induction, continued until 12-24 months after transplant. Tolerance: complete withdrawal held at least one year, liver enzymes staying within twice normal. Post-transplant blood was tracked for graft-donor-reactive T cell clones identified in a pre-transplant mixed lymphocyte reaction.

V shed 2 bases, J shed 4 bases, and the junction held 3 bases outside the gene matches. The CDR3 consists of 14 residues. Germline V gene sequence: CDR1 SNHLY, CDR2 FYNNEI. Sequencing used immunoSEQ multiplex PCR; TCRdb keeps in-frame clones, though not all of them. The sample carries tens of thousands of clones, 90% recorded once. The sample in question was CD4+ T cells from blood, obtained before liver transplant. The source of this sequence is a human donor who received a liver transplant. This sequence joins TRBV2 and TRBJ1-2, with 8 nucleotides matching TRBD1. As DNA, the CDR3 is TGTGCCAGCAGTGAAACAGGGGGGATCTATGGCTACACCTTC. This codes for CASSETGGIYGYTF.